This T cell receptor (beta chain) appears in the sequencing data of a study of metastatic and nonmetastatic thyroid tumors. Overall study: Where malignant and benign thyroid patients were concerned, repertoires were compared across blood and tumor or nodule tissue.

This clone was recorded a few times. Its antigen is still unknown. All patients were untreated before thyroid surgery. Overall study results and limits: Reported TCR beta diversity, measured in blood and tumor, was significantly higher for malignant thyroid tumors than for benign nodules.

Trimming took off 2 bases at V and 11 bases at J, with 14 bases between the two ends. This CDR3 contains 13 residues. Germline CDR1 is MRHNA and CDR2 is SNTAGT. Original processing methods: Building a distant-metastasis classifier for papillary thyroid cancer drew on CDR3 differences across clinicopathological groups. TCRdb re-clonotyped the PCR reads via MiXCR. The V and J calls, along with clone size, are taken from TCRdb and not from the paper's own processing. This sample yields 9,000 to 13,000 clones, of which 26% are seen a single time; around 9.8% belongs to the top ten. Sequenced material: tumor tissue. The clonotype originates from a female donor with papillary thyroid cancer or a benign thyroid nodule (not recorded which). Some clones in this sample may be carry-over from other donors' samples. The chain joins TRBV6-4 to TRBJ2-3, with D uncertain. Here the CDR3 reads CASSDSFNSRQYF. Written as DNA, the CDR3 is TGTGCCAGCAGTGACAGCTTTAACTCGAGGCAGTATTTT.